Included here is one T cell receptor (beta chain) sequence, with context. The CDR3 runs to 14 residues. V lost 7 bases and J lost 3, with 17 bases in between. CDR1 SGHRS and CDR2 YFSETQ come from the germline V gene. Sequencing was performed with immunoSEQ multiplex PCR; in TCRdb, only in-frame clones are kept and a portion is missing. The sample has 100,000 to 150,000 clones, 85% to 90% seen once; the top ten hold about 7%. This specimen comes from a study of blood T cell repertoires in COVID-19. Background on the study: Acute-phase and convalescent COVID-19 samples originated in the United States, Italy and Spain. The analysed material was cDNA or gDNA that came from T cells, B-cell-depleted T cells, or PBMCs.

The chain recombines TRBV5-1 with TRBJ2-7, with D possibly matching TRBD2 (6 bases). This sequence originates from an elderly man with active or convalescent COVID-19. The sequencing input was peripheral blood. The CDR3 region has the DNA TGCGCCAGCGGGACCGGGACTTTCCTCTACGAGCAGTACTTC. Translating it yields CASGTGTFLYEQYF.